The 28 T cell receptor beta chains reported below all come from one sample, sequenced in a study of T cell changes during pregnancy in multiple sclerosis. Produced via immunoSEQ multiplex PCR; TCRdb's table is partial and in-frame only. The sample has approximately 45,000 clones; about 90% are singletons. The source was CD4+ T cells from peripheral blood mononuclear cells, collected in the second trimester of pregnancy. These receptors were taken from a female donor in good health, enrolled as a control in a pregnancy study.

This clone was detected once. The CDR3 DNA sequence: TGTGCCAGCAGCTTAGACAGCTCCTACGAGCAGTACTTC. Translating gives CASSLDSSYEQYF. V gene TRBV7-9 combines with J gene TRBJ2-7; D gene uncertain. This CDR3 region has 13 residues. The ends were cut back, 1 base at V and 0 bases at J, with 4 bases in the middle. Germline values: CDR1 SEHNR, CDR2 FQNEAQ (reference sequence).

V is TRBV6-6 and J is TRBJ1-1; no clear D gene. The germline CDR1 and CDR2 sequences are MNHNY and SVGAGI (reference sequence). V was shortened by 7 bases and J by 11 bases, with 23 bases between the two germline ends. This CDR3 has 14 residues. The CDR3 DNA sequence: TGTGCCAGCACCTACGGCCAAGGATCCGGAGAGGCTTTCTTT. Translated: CASTYGQGSGEAFF.

The gene calls are TRBV11-3 and TRBJ1-6, with TRBD1 matching over 9 bases. The trim removed 3 bases at V and 6 bases at J, leaving 6 bases unmatched. The CDR3 is 16 amino acids. Looked up from germline, CDR1 is SGHNT and CDR2 is YENEEA. CDR3 amino acids: CASSLTRTGVNSPLHF. The CDR3 DNA follows: TGTGCCAGCAGCTTGACCAGGACAGGGGTTAATTCACCCCTCCACTTT.

This clone was observed a few times. The genes are TRBV30 and TRBJ1-1, with D perhaps TRBD1 (5 bases). The V end lost 3 bases, the J end lost 6 bases, and 17 bases lay between the germline ends. This CDR3 contains 14 residues. Per the germline V gene, CDR1 is GTSNPN and CDR2 is SVGIG (reference sequence). Here the CDR3 DNA reads TGTGCCTGGAGGGGATCAGGGAGGTACTCTGAAGCTTTCTTT. Protein product: CAWRGSGRYSEAFF.

The chain joins TRBV19 to TRBJ1-2, with 10 bases fitting TRBD1. Germline values: CDR1 LNHDA, CDR2 SQIVND (reference sequence). V was clipped by 3 bases and J by 3 bases; unmatched bases: 4. The CDR3 sequence is 15 residues long. CDR3 region: CASSIPGQGDYGYTF. CDR3 DNA sequence: TGTGCCAGTAGTATTCCAGGACAGGGGGACTATGGCTACACCTTC.

The gene calls are TRBV6-5 and TRBJ1-1; the D gene is possibly TRBD1 (6 bases). This CDR3 spans 15 amino acids. The germline V gene has CDR1 MNHEY and CDR2 SVGAGI. The ends were cut back, 6 bases at V and 1 base at J, with 15 bases in the middle. In nucleotides, the CDR3 is TGTGCCAGCAGATACCCCCCAGGGGCGAACACTGAAGCTTTCTTT. It specifies CASRYPPGANTEAFF.

The chain has TRBV5-4 and TRBJ1-1; TRBD1 matches 7 bases. Losses at the gene ends were 4 bases for V and 6 bases for J; bases not matched to a gene: 6. Germline values: CDR1 SGHNT, CDR2 YYREEE (reference sequence). This CDR3 is 13 amino acids long. The CDR3 is CASSLGQKAEAFF. CDR3 DNA sequence: TGTGCCAGCAGCCTGGGACAGAAGGCTGAAGCTTTCTTT.

V gene TRBV9 combines with J gene TRBJ2-3; 9 nucleotides agree with TRBD2. Trimming took 0 bases from V and 2 from J; bases not matched to a gene: 10. The CDR3 is made up of 18 amino acids. The germline gives CDR1 SGDLS, CDR2 YYNGEE. Here the CDR3 DNA reads TGTGCCAGCAGCGTAGGAGCGGGGGGACAGTCCCTCACAGATACGCAGTATTTT. It is translated as CASSVGAGGQSLTDTQYF.

For the CDR3, the DNA is TGTGCCAGCAGCCCTACTACTCCCGGTACGCAGTATTTT. Translating it yields CASSPTTPGTQYF. The chain employs TRBV7-2 and TRBJ2-3, with D unclear. The CDR3 runs to 13 residues. Trimming removed 5 bases at V and 8 bases at J, with 14 bases between. Germline values: CDR1 SGHTA, CDR2 FQGNSA.

CDR3 bases: TGTGCCAGCAGCTTAGATTGGGCAATTACTGAAAAACTGTTTTTT. Translating it yields CASSLDWAITEKLFF. The chain carries TRBV7-2 and TRBJ1-4; D is uncertain. Germline CDR1 and CDR2: SGHTA and FQGNSA. The V end was cut by 1 base, the J end by 7 bases, with 13 bases between. This CDR3 region has 15 residues.

This clone appeared a single time. CDR3 region: CASSPGQGLGNSPLHF. CDR3 DNA: TGTGCCAGTAGTCCAGGACAAGGTCTAGGCAATTCACCCCTCCACTTT. The chain couples TRBV19 to TRBJ1-6, with D perhaps matching TRBD1 (5 bases). Germline CDR1 is LNHDA and CDR2 is SQIVND (reference sequence). Trimming took off 5 bases at V and 7 bases at J, with 18 bases between the two ends. This CDR3 has 16 residues. Complete variable domain (other parts from reference TRBV19 and TRBJ1-6): DGGITQSPKYLFRKEGQNVTLSCEQNLNHDAMYWYRQDPGQGLRLIYYSQIVNDFQKGDIAEGYSVSREKKESFPLTVTSAQKNPTAFYLCASSPGQGLGNSPLHFGNGTRLTVT.

The gene calls are TRBV9 and TRBJ1-1; D is perhaps TRBD1 (6 bases). This CDR3 is built from 16 residues. Trimming took off 4 bases at V and 1 base at J, with 17 bases between the two ends. Germline CDR1 is SGDLS and CDR2 is YYNGEE. The CDR3 spells CASSPRQASGNTEAFF. The CDR3 nucleotides read TGTGCCAGCAGCCCTCGACAGGCCTCTGGGAACACTGAAGCTTTCTTT.

The V gene is TRBV30, the J gene TRBJ1-2, with 8 bases matching TRBD1. Germline CDR1 GTSNPN, CDR2 SVGIG (reference sequence). The CDR3 is 13 residues long. Losses at the gene ends were 2 bases for V and 8 bases for J; bases not matched to a gene: 7. The CDR3 sequence is CAWSPQGARGYTF. CDR3 DNA sequence: TGTGCCTGGAGTCCTCAGGGGGCGCGGGGCTACACCTTC.

The V call is TRBV30, the J call TRBJ1-2; D remains unclear. There are 12 residues in the CDR3. The germline V and J ends were trimmed by 3 bases and 6 bases, with 11 bases remaining between them. Germline V gives CDR1 GTSNPN, CDR2 SVGIG (reference sequence). The CDR3 nucleotides are TGTGCCTGGAGCCGAGGAGGAGATGGCTACACCTTC. It encodes CAWSRGGDGYTF.

This chain connects TRBV9 to TRBJ1-4; TRBD1 agrees at 12 bases. Trimming cost V 4 bases and J 3 bases; bases outside gene matches: 16. The CDR3 loop spans 20 amino acids. From germline, CDR1 is SGDLS and CDR2 YYNGEE. CDR3 residues: CASSPTLGQGATYPNEKLFF. CDR3 nucleotide sequence: TGTGCCAGCAGCCCTACCCTGGGACAGGGGGCGACCTACCCTAATGAAAAACTGTTTTTT.

The chain carries TRBV4-3 and TRBJ2-3; 12 nucleotides agree with TRBD2. The germline CDR1 and CDR2 sequences are LGHNA and YSLEER. The CDR3 is made up of 17 amino acids. V was pared by 4 bases and J by 0 bases, with 5 bases of the junction left unmatched. Here the CDR3 DNA reads TGCGCCAGCAGCCCTGCTCTAGCGGGGGGGAGCACAGATACGCAGTATTTT. The encoded protein is CASSPALAGGSTDTQYF.

The chain has TRBV5-1 and TRBJ2-7, with D possibly being TRBD1 (5 bases). The ends were cut back, 0 bases at V and 5 bases at J, with 18 bases in the middle. The CDR3 has 16 amino acids. The germline CDR1 and CDR2 sequences are SGHRS and YFSETQ. This chain's CDR3 is CASSLALTGAADEQYF. Here the CDR3 DNA reads TGCGCCAGCAGCTTGGCATTAACAGGCGCCGCAGACGAGCAGTACTTC.

This chain connects TRBV9 to TRBJ1-1; D remains unclear. The CDR3 is 13 amino acids. Germline CDR1 reads SGDLS; CDR2 reads YYNGEE. Deletions cut 0 bases from V and 8 bases from J, with 11 bases between. CDR3 in DNA: TGTGCCAGCAGCGTAGACAGCGGCCTAGAAGCTTTCTTT. It translates to CASSVDSGLEAFF.

The chain employs TRBV18 and TRBJ2-5; no definite D call. The germline gives CDR1 KGHSH, CDR2 LQKENI. The CDR3 is made up of 14 amino acids. Trimming removed 1 base at V and 4 bases at J, with 10 bases between. CDR3 sequence (DNA): TGTGCCAGCTCACCACTCTCCCTCGGAGAGACCCAGTACTTC. This sequence encodes CASSPLSLGETQYF.

CDR3 sequence reads: CASSLVSGEETQYF. For the CDR3, the DNA is TGTGCCAGCAGCTTGGTCTCGGGTGAAGAGACCCAGTACTTC. The chain links TRBV5-6 to TRBJ2-5; D uncertain. Germline V gives CDR1 SGHDT, CDR2 YYEEEE. The CDR3 is 14 amino acids. Trimming took off 0 bases at V and 3 bases at J, with 9 bases between the two ends.

This clone was seen once. This chain connects TRBV11-3 to TRBJ2-5; TRBD1 matches at 7 bases. From germline, CDR1 is SGHNT and CDR2 YENEEA. This CDR3 spans 15 amino acids. V lost 5 bases and J lost 3; bases outside the gene matches: 9. CDR3: CASSEGAGEKETQYF. Written as DNA, the CDR3 is TGTGCCAGCAGCGAGGGGGCCGGAGAAAAAGAGACCCAGTACTTC.

The chain recombines TRBV18 with TRBJ1-6; TRBD1 is a possible D gene (5 bases). Germline V gene data show CDR1 as KGHSH and CDR2 as LQKENI. The CDR3 is 12 amino acids. Trimming took 4 bases from V and 9 from J, leaving 7 bases between them. CDR3 coding DNA: TGTGCCAGCTCACGAGACAGTTCACCCCTCCACTTT. This gives the protein CASSRDSSPLHF.

This clone was counted only a few times. The CDR3, as DNA: TGTGCCAGCAGCTTAGAGTCGGCAGGGGGTACTCAGCCCCAGCATTTT. Its protein product is CASSLESAGGTQPQHF. The chain joins TRBV7-2 to TRBJ1-5; 7 nucleotides align to TRBD1. From germline, CDR1 is SGHTA and CDR2 FQGNSA. The CDR3 covers 16 residues. V was pared by 1 base and J by 6 bases, with 9 bases of the junction left unmatched.

The chain carries TRBV2 and TRBJ2-7, with 7 positions matching TRBD2. Trimming cost V 6 bases and J 2 bases; bases outside gene matches: 7. The CDR3 has 14 residues. Looked up from germline, CDR1 is SNHLY and CDR2 is FYNNEI. The CDR3 sequence: CASRAGGTPYEQYF. CDR3 in DNA: TGTGCCAGCAGGGCCGGGGGGACCCCCTACGAGCAGTACTTC.

A remark on this clone: Different DNA sequences within this sample yield the same CDR3. This chain uses TRBV5-1 with TRBJ1-6, with TRBD1 matching over 7 bases. V gave up 4 bases and J gave up 6 bases; unmatched junction bases: 7. Germline CDR1 SGHRS, CDR2 YFSETQ. The CDR3 loop spans 15 amino acids. The CDR3 DNA reads TGCGCCAGCAGCCTTACAGGGGATCGTAATTCACCCCTCCACTTT. Encoded protein: CASSLTGDRNSPLHF.

The V gene is TRBV7-7, the J gene TRBJ2-1; 10 positions agree with TRBD1. From germline, CDR1 is SSHAT and CDR2 FNYEAQ (reference sequence). The CDR3 has 16 residues. After removal of 5 bases from V and 4 bases from J, the junction contained 8 bases not matched to a gene. CDR3 in amino acids: CASSPQTGGGYNEQFF. The CDR3 coding sequence is TGTGCCAGCAGCCCTCAGACAGGGGGCGGTTACAATGAGCAGTTCTTC.

The chain carries TRBV6-5 and TRBJ1-2; tentatively, D is TRBD1 (6 bases). Trimming took off 9 bases at V and 0 bases at J, with 11 bases between the two ends. The CDR3 covers 13 residues. Germline CDR1 is MNHEY and CDR2 is SVGAGI. CDR3 bases: TGTGCCAGTTGGACAGTCCCTAACTATGGCTACACCTTC. Its translation: CASWTVPNYGYTF.

The CDR3 nucleotides read TGTGCCAGCTTCCGGGCAGGGGCCCTCACAGATACGCAGTATTTT. It encodes CASFRAGALTDTQYF. The chain couples TRBV5-5 to TRBJ2-3, with a tentative D call TRBD1 (6 bases). Trimming shortened V by 7 bases and J by 2 bases, and 17 bases separated the two germline ends. The germline gives CDR1 SGHKS, CDR2 YYEKEE (reference sequence). The CDR3 length is 15 residues.